Following are 22 T cell receptor beta chains from one sample sequenced in a study of T cells after yellow fever vaccination. TCRdb analysed the 5' RACE reads with MiXCR anew, one entry per CDR3 protein. Of 300,000 or so distinct CDR3 sequences listed, around 3.9% were seen once; the top ten hold approximately 25%. This specimen consisted of PBMCs, obtained 5 days after the yellow fever booster vaccination. Receptor source: a man between 18 and 35 years old who received the YFV17D yellow fever vaccine.

DNA of the CDR3: TGTGCCAGCAAAGGACTTTCCTACGAGCAGTACGTC. The encoded protein is CASKGLSYEQYV. The gene calls are TRBV6-2 or TRBV6-3 and TRBJ2-7; D may be TRBD2 (5 bases). In germline, CDR1 is MNHEY, CDR2 SVGEGT. The CDR3 is 12 amino acids. The V end was cut by 7 bases, the J end by 1 base, with 8 bases between.

In its sample, this clonotype was seen a few times. V is TRBV10-3 and J is TRBJ1-1; TRBD1 might be the D (5 bases). Trimming shortened V by 3 bases and J by 3 bases, and 11 bases separated the two germline ends. The CDR3 is 14 residues long. The germline gives CDR1 ENHRY, CDR2 SYGVKD. CDR3: CAISDTLGDTEAFF. The CDR3 DNA reads as TGTGCCATCAGTGATACCCTGGGGGACACTGAAGCTTTCTTT.

The chain couples TRBV28 to TRBJ2-3; D may be TRBD1 (5 bases). Trimming took off 2 bases at V and 1 base at J, with 25 bases between the two ends. The germline CDR1 and CDR2 sequences are MDHEN and SYDVKM. The CDR3 covers 20 residues. DNA for the CDR3: TGTGCCAGCAGTTTAATCAGGGTACGAACCTTCCTACCCGGCACAGATACGCAGTATTTT. Translating it yields CASSLIRVRTFLPGTDTQYF. The entire variable domain, with the rest obtained from reference TRBV28 and TRBJ2-3, is as follows: DVKVTQSSRYLVKRTGEKVFLECVQDMDHENMFWYRQDPGLGLRLIYFSYDVKMKEKGDIPEGYSVSREKKERFSLILESASTNQTSMYLCASSLIRVRTFLPGTDTQYFGPGTRLTVL.

The rearrangement links TRBV7-2 to TRBJ2-5; 14 bases fit TRBD2. This CDR3 region has 16 residues. Germline assignment: CDR1 SGHTA and CDR2 FQGNSA. Trimming cost V 1 base and J 4 bases; bases outside gene matches: 2. The CDR3 sequence is CASSLGGTSGGETQYF. CDR3 nucleotides: TGTGCCAGCAGCTTAGGGGGGACTAGCGGGGGAGAGACCCAGTACTTC. Filled out from reference TRBV7-2 and TRBJ2-5, the complete variable domain reads GAGVSQSPSNKVTEKGKDVELRCDPISGHTALYWYRQSLGQGLEFLIYFQGNSAPDKSGLPSDRFSAERTGGSVSTLTIQRTQQEDSAVYLCASSLGGTSGGETQYFGPGTRLLVL.

This clonotype came up a few times. V usage is TRBV11-3 and J usage is TRBJ2-5; 11 bases agree with TRBD2. CDR1 and CDR2 (germline): SGHNT, YENEEA. V gave up 5 bases and J gave up 2 bases; unmatched junction bases: 7. This CDR3 is built from 16 residues. This CDR3 is CASSKHGTSGQETQYF. The CDR3 DNA reads as TGTGCCAGCAGCAAACACGGGACTAGCGGACAAGAGACCCAGTACTTC.

At least ten counts were recorded for this clonotype. The CDR3 is CASSSQASGVETQYF. DNA for the CDR3: TGCGCCAGCAGCTCCCAGGCTAGCGGGGTAGAGACCCAGTACTTC. The rearrangement joins TRBV5-1 to TRBJ2-5; 9 bases agree with TRBD2. The CDR3 covers 15 residues. V lost 3 bases and J lost 4; bases outside the gene matches: 7. The V gene's germline CDR1 is SGHRS and CDR2 YFSETQ. Supplemented by reference TRBV5-1 and TRBJ2-5, the full variable domain reads KAGVTQTPRYLIKTRGQQVTLSCSPISGHRSVSWYQQTPGQGLQFLFEYFSETQRNKGNFPGRFSGRQFSNSRSEMNVSTLELGDSALYLCASSSQASGVETQYFGPGTRLLVL.

This clonotype was seen repeatedly, ten times or more. The J gene is TRBJ2-5, the V gene TRBV7-2; TRBD1 aligns across 7 bases. Germline trimming cut 5 bases from V and 5 bases from J; bases unmatched to any gene: 11. This CDR3 spans 15 amino acids. Germline assignment: CDR1 SGHTA and CDR2 FQGNSA. CDR3 residues: CASSTNRGVWETQYF. The CDR3 nucleotides are TGTGCCAGCAGCACAAACAGGGGCGTGTGGGAGACCCAGTACTTC.

This clonotype showed up many times. This chain uses TRBV20-1 with TRBJ1-6, with D tentatively TRBD1 (5 bases). The CDR3 contains 13 residues. Germline V gives CDR1 DFQATT, CDR2 SNEGSKA (reference sequence). V was clipped by 4 bases and J by 9 bases, with 13 bases between them. CDR3 bases: TGCAGTGCTATCAGGGAGATAACTTCACCCCTCCACTTT. This sequence encodes CSAIREITSPLHF.

This clonotype was recorded at least ten times. The chain joins TRBV4-3 to TRBJ2-1; unclear D gene. V shed 1 base and J shed 5 bases, with 9 bases lying between them. The CDR3 is 14 amino acids. CDR1 and CDR2 (germline): LGHNA, YSLEER. The CDR3 region is CASSQVHSNNEQFF. In DNA, the CDR3 is TGCGCCAGCAGCCAAGTTCATAGCAACAATGAGCAGTTCTTC.

This clonotype was detected only a few times. The chain links TRBV15 to TRBJ1-1; D is undetermined. The V and J ends lost 0 bases and 1 base respectively, with 3 bases between them. Germline CDR1 is LNHNV and CDR2 is YYDKDF (reference sequence). The CDR3 is 13 residues long. The CDR3 is CATSRDENTEAFF. CDR3 nucleotides: TGTGCCACCAGCAGAGATGAGAACACTGAAGCTTTCTTT.

This clonotype was seen more than once but under ten times. J is TRBJ1-1 and V is TRBV29-1; TRBD1 aligns across 8 bases. Germline V lookup: CDR1 SQVTM, CDR2 ANQGSEA. The V segment lost 5 bases and the J segment 3 bases; nucleotides outside the gene matches: 8. The CDR3 contains 14 residues. The CDR3 is CSVRTGQGDTEAFF. The CDR3, as DNA: TGCAGCGTTCGTACAGGACAGGGAGACACTGAAGCTTTCTTT.

This clonotype was counted only a few times. The chain links TRBV7-6 to TRBJ2-6; TRBD1 matches 12 bases. The CDR3 sequence is 18 residues long. V lost 5 bases to trimming and J lost 2 bases; unmatched junction nucleotides: 7. In germline, CDR1 is SGHVS, CDR2 FNYEAQ. The CDR3 region is CASSNPGQGAPGANVLTF. CDR3 sequence (DNA): TGTGCCAGCAGCAACCCGGGACAGGGGGCGCCTGGGGCCAACGTCCTGACTTTC.

This chain connects TRBV20-1 to TRBJ1-1, with TRBD1 as a possible D gene (6 bases). Germline values: CDR1 DFQATT, CDR2 SNEGSKA (reference sequence). The CDR3 extends over 13 amino acids. V lost 6 bases, J lost 4 bases, and 15 bases lay in between. CDR3 loop: CSALKQGGTEAFF. In DNA form, the CDR3 reads TGCAGTGCCCTAAAACAGGGTGGCACTGAAGCTTTCTTT.

V and J are TRBV9 and TRBJ2-3, with D tentatively TRBD1 (7 bases). Germline V gene lookup returns CDR1 SGDLS and CDR2 YYNGEE. The CDR3 covers 17 residues. The V end was cut by 4 bases, the J end by 3 bases, with 21 bases between. The CDR3 sequence is CASSQARGAVRTDTQYF. As DNA, the CDR3 is TGTGCCAGCAGCCAGGCCAGGGGGGCCGTACGGACAGATACGCAGTATTTT.

The V gene is TRBV18, the J gene TRBJ1-3, with D hard to call. CDR1 and CDR2 (germline): KGHSH, LQKENI. This CDR3 is 14 amino acids long. Trimming removed 3 bases from V and 0 bases from J, with 6 bases in between. The CDR3 here is CASSPDSSGNTIYF. CDR3 nucleotides: TGTGCCAGCTCACCCGATAGCTCTGGAAACACCATATATTTT. Looking up the rest from reference TRBV18 and TRBJ1-3 gives the full variable domain: NAGVMQNPRHLVRRRGQEARLRCSPMKGHSHVYWYRQLPEEGLKFMVYLQKENIIDESGMPKERFSAEFPKEGPSILRIQQVVRGDSAAYFCASSPDSSGNTIYFGEGSWLTVV.

This clonotype was counted many times. The V gene is TRBV7-9, the J gene TRBJ2-3; 8 positions match TRBD2. The CDR3 totals 15 residues. CDR1 and CDR2 from the germline V gene are SEHNR and FQNEAQ (reference sequence). Germline trimming cut 5 bases from V and 6 bases from J; bases unmatched to any gene: 10. This CDR3 reads CASSGYRTSRDTQYF. The CDR3 nucleotides read TGTGCCAGCAGCGGATACAGGACTAGCCGTGATACGCAGTATTTT.

The J gene is TRBJ2-6, the V gene TRBV6-5, with a possible D match to TRBD1 (6 bases). The CDR3 is 15 residues long. Trimming took off 6 bases at V and 4 bases at J, with 13 bases between the two ends. Germline values: CDR1 MNHEY, CDR2 SVGAGI. The CDR3 DNA reads TGTGCCAGCAGGTACAGGGTGTGGGGGGCCAACGTCCTGACTTTC. It translates to CASRYRVWGANVLTF.

This clonotype was picked up many times. The chain employs TRBV12-3 or TRBV12-4 and TRBJ1-1; D uncertain. This CDR3 is built from 12 residues. V gave up 3 bases and J gave up 4 bases, with 6 bases separating them. CDR3 sequence reads: CASSFPSTEAFF. The DNA of the CDR3 is TGTGCCAGCAGTTTCCCTAGCACTGAAGCTTTCTTT.

This clonotype appeared many times. V is TRBV29-1 and J is TRBJ2-3; TRBD2 agrees at 11 bases. The CDR3 contains 14 residues. V dropped 5 bases and J dropped 3; count of bases not matched to a gene: 4. CDR1 and CDR2 (germline): SQVTM, ANQGSEA. The CDR3 loop is CSVRLAGGTDTQYF. The CDR3 nucleotides are TGCAGCGTTCGGCTAGCGGGGGGAACAGATACGCAGTATTTT.

This clonotype was recorded at least ten times. The chain has TRBV4-3 and TRBJ2-2, with 9 nucleotides matching TRBD2. V lost 1 base, J lost 1 base, and 7 bases stayed unmatched. Germline V gives CDR1 LGHNA, CDR2 YSLEER. The CDR3 extends over 18 amino acids. CDR3 bases: TGCGCCAGCAGCCAAGGTGTGGCGGGGGGGCAGAACACCGGGGAGCTGTTTTTT. It is translated as CASSQGVAGGQNTGELFF.

This clonotype was picked up many times. This chain connects TRBV11-2 to TRBJ2-5; D gene ambiguous. V gave up 5 bases and J gave up 3 bases, with 19 bases separating them. This CDR3 region has 16 residues. The germline CDR1 and CDR2 sequences are SGHAT and FQNNGV. The DNA for the CDR3 is TGTGCCAGCAGCCACCTGGAGTTGCCTATCAAAGAGACCCAGTACTTC. It codes for CASSHLELPIKETQYF.

This clonotype was counted many times. This sequence joins TRBV5-1 and TRBJ2-5, with TRBD2 identical over 10 bases. Per germline, CDR1 SGHRS and CDR2 YFSETQ. V lost 4 bases to trimming and J lost 2 bases; unmatched junction nucleotides: 11. The CDR3 totals 17 residues. This CDR3 is CASSIGLRTSGQETQYF. In DNA form, the CDR3 reads TGCGCCAGCAGCATCGGTCTGCGGACTAGCGGACAAGAGACCCAGTACTTC.